This record concerns one T cell receptor beta chain sequence. This record belongs to a study of blood T cell repertoires in COVID-19. Some clones are missing from TCRdb's copy, which holds only in-frame ones; the method was immunoSEQ multiplex PCR. The sample contains about 64,000 clones, more than 70% of which appear only once. Germline V gene lookup returns CDR1 LGHDT and CDR2 YNNKEL (reference sequence). V was pared by 6 bases and J by 2 bases, with 11 bases of the junction left unmatched. This CDR3 comprises 17 residues. V is TRBV3-1 (or the pseudogene TRBV3-2) and J is TRBJ2-3, with TRBD2 matching over 10 bases. The origin of this receptor is a woman in her thirties or forties who had recovered from COVID-19. Sequencing used PBMCs or T cells enriched from blood (not recorded which). CDR3 in DNA: TGTGCCAGCAGTTTTCCGTCCCTAGCGGGGGACACAGATACGCAGTATTTT. It yields the protein CASSFPSLAGDTDTQYF.